Described below is a single T cell receptor beta chain sequence and its context. At one end, the junction sequence differs from germline, possibly due to a read error. The data originate from a study of cytomegalovirus exposure and HLA in healthy donors. It was with 60 Vbeta and 13 Jbeta primers that the PCR ran. Assay used: immunoSEQ multiplex PCR; TCRdb lists only in-frame clones, some missing. The sample yields about 180,000 clones, approximately 80% seen once. Germline lookup yields CDR1 SEHNR and CDR2 FQNEAQ (reference sequence). The CDR3 covers 15 residues. The receptor's source is a young man in good health and CMV-seronegative. This chain connects TRBV7-9 to TRBJ1-5, with D hard to call. The sequencing input was PBMCs. For the CDR3, the DNA is TGTTCCAGCAGCTTAGGTGGAGGGCCAGGCCAGCCCCAGCATTTT. Translated: CSSSLGGGPGQPQHF.